The 17 T cell receptor beta chains presented below share a single source sample, sequenced in a study of beta chain features in type 1 diabetes. Every isolated RNA sample was fully reverse transcribed, so sequencing captured expressed TCRB transcripts. Method: immunoSEQ multiplex PCR; TCRdb's copy keeps in-frame clones and lacks some. The table has 130,000 to 150,000 clones, 6% to 7.5% seen once. The material sequenced was central memory CD4+ T cells from blood. Receptor source: a woman in her 30s in good health.

This clone was found a few times. The chain has TRBV30 and TRBJ1-5; a weak D match, TRBD1 (6 bases). The CDR3 is 19 residues long. Germline V gene data show CDR1 as GTSNPN and CDR2 as SVGIG (reference sequence). Trimming pared 1 base from V and 0 bases from J, leaving 22 bases between. The DNA for the CDR3 is TGTGCCTGGAGTGCAACAGGGTTTATGGGCGGATATAGCAATCAGCCCCAGCATTTT. Its protein is CAWSATGFMGGYSNQPQHF.

This clone was observed once. The rearrangement joins TRBV25-1 to TRBJ1-6; TRBD1 aligns across 11 bases. After removal of 4 bases from V and 7 bases from J, the junction contained 6 bases not matched to a gene. Germline CDR1 MGHDK, CDR2 SYGVNS. The CDR3 is made up of 16 amino acids. The CDR3 DNA is TGTGCCAGCAGTGTCGGGACAGGGGGATCCAATTCACCCCTCCACTTT. Translated: CASSVGTGGSNSPLHF. Full variable domain (missing parts from reference TRBV25-1 and TRBJ1-6): EADIYQTPRYLVIGTGKKITLECSQTMGHDKMYWYQQDPGMELHLIHYSYGVNSTEKGDLSSESTVSRIRTEHFPLTLESARPSHTSQYLCASSVGTGGSNSPLHFGNGTRLTVT.

Note on this clone: Distinct nucleotide sequences in the sample also encode this CDR3. The chain recombines TRBV29-1 with TRBJ2-2, with TRBD1 matching over 9 bases. The CDR3 is 12 residues long. V shed 6 bases and J 7 bases; nucleotides not matched to a gene: 3. Germline values: CDR1 SQVTM, CDR2 ANQGSEA. CDR3 residues: CSVGQGHGELFF. The CDR3 bases are TGCAGCGTGGGACAGGGCCACGGGGAGCTGTTTTTT.

This chain connects TRBV7-8 to TRBJ2-7, with D maybe TRBD2 (5 bases). Germline assignment: CDR1 SGHVS and CDR2 FQNEAQ. Between the trimmed V and J ends, which lost 6 bases and 4 bases, there was a span of 10 bases. This CDR3 spans 12 amino acids. This CDR3 reads CASSPSGYEQYF. Here the CDR3 DNA reads TGTGCCAGCAGTCCCAGCGGTTACGAGCAGTACTTC.

The chain uses TRBV6-5 and TRBJ2-4; D is perhaps TRBD2 (5 bases). Germline CDR1 MNHEY, CDR2 SVGAGI. The CDR3 totals 15 residues. V lost 4 bases and J 4 bases, leaving 14 bases between the germline ends. The DNA of the CDR3 is TGTGCCAGCAGTTTCGGTGGGAGTTATAAAAACATTCAGTACTTC. Translating it yields CASSFGGSYKNIQYF.

This clone was picked up many times. This chain uses TRBV7-9 with TRBJ1-5; 10 positions match TRBD1. V shed 1 base, J shed 2 bases, and the junction held 2 bases outside the gene matches. This CDR3 comprises 16 residues. Per the germline V gene, CDR1 is SEHNR and CDR2 is FQNEAQ (reference sequence). CDR3 amino acids: CASSLVGTGGNQPQHF. The CDR3 DNA reads TGTGCCAGCAGCTTAGTTGGGACAGGGGGCAATCAGCCCCAGCATTTT.

A few counts support this clone. J is TRBJ1-2 and V is TRBV18; 9 bases fit TRBD1. The length of the CDR3 is 15 residues. Germline CDR1 KGHSH, CDR2 LQKENI. V dropped 3 bases and J dropped 2; count of bases not matched to a gene: 4. Written as DNA, the CDR3 is TGTGCCAGCTCACCTACCGGGACAGGGAACTATGGCTACACCTTC. Amino acids: CASSPTGTGNYGYTF.

This chain connects TRBV11-3 to TRBJ2-7, with TRBD2 matching over 7 bases. V gave up 8 bases and J gave up 5 bases; unmatched junction bases: 21. This CDR3 region has 17 residues. Germline CDR1 is SGHNT and CDR2 is YENEEA. The CDR3 nucleotides read TGTGCCAGCCGAACAGTTCAGGGACTACCCGGTAGGGACGAGCAGTACTTC. Protein sequence: CASRTVQGLPGRDEQYF.

This clone was observed a few times. The chain couples TRBV7-2 to TRBJ2-2; tentative D call: TRBD1 (5 bases). Germline assignment: CDR1 SGHTA and CDR2 FQGNSA. CDR3 length: 12 residues. V lost 6 bases and J 7 bases, leaving 9 bases between the germline ends. CDR3 loop: CASSPGIGELFF. The CDR3 DNA follows: TGTGCCAGCAGTCCAGGGATCGGGGAGCTGTTTTTT.

The rearrangement joins TRBV30 to TRBJ2-2; D is ambiguous. Trimming removed 2 bases from V and 3 bases from J, with 7 bases in between. The germline V gene encodes CDR1 GTSNPN and CDR2 SVGIG (reference sequence). This CDR3 spans 13 amino acids. CDR3 coding DNA: TGTGCCTGGAGTATCGACTACACCGGGGAGCTGTTTTTT. Translating it yields CAWSIDYTGELFF.

At least ten counts were recorded for this clone. The genes are TRBV11-2 and TRBJ2-5; 7 positions match TRBD1. Germline V lookup: CDR1 SGHAT, CDR2 FQNNGV. The trim removed 7 bases at V and 4 bases at J, leaving 12 bases unmatched. The CDR3 extends over 15 amino acids. CDR3 in amino acids: CASTSTGRMRETQYF. In DNA form, the CDR3 reads TGTGCCAGCACCTCGACAGGGAGAATGCGAGAGACCCAGTACTTC.

This clone was counted only a few times. This rearrangement joins TRBV11-3 to TRBJ2-5, with 9 nucleotides matching TRBD1. This CDR3 region has 14 residues. The germline V gene encodes CDR1 SGHNT and CDR2 YENEEA. Germline trimming cut 5 bases from V and 5 bases from J; bases unmatched to any gene: 6. CDR3 sequence (DNA): TGTGCCAGCAGCGCCGGGACAGGGTACGAGACCCAGTACTTC. It specifies CASSAGTGYETQYF.

This sequence joins TRBV7-2 and TRBJ2-1, with TRBD2 as a possible D gene (5 bases). Germline-derived CDR1 and CDR2 are SGHTA and FQGNSA. This CDR3 contains 15 residues. V gave up 1 base and J gave up 4 bases, with 11 bases separating them. The CDR3 bases are TGTGCCAGCAGCTTAGGTAGCGAGATTTACAATGAGCAGTTCTTC. This codes for CASSLGSEIYNEQFF.

This clone has just a few counts. J is TRBJ2-5 and V is TRBV5-1; D is unclear. Germline CDR1 and CDR2: SGHRS and YFSETQ. This CDR3 spans 13 amino acids. Trimming pared 4 bases from V and 5 bases from J, leaving 12 bases between. The CDR3 DNA follows: TGCGCCAGCAGCCGCGAGCGCGGTGAGACCCAGTACTTC. Protein product: CASSRERGETQYF. Full variable domain (outside the CDR3, taken from reference TRBV5-1 and TRBJ2-5): KAGVTQTPRYLIKTRGQQVTLSCSPISGHRSVSWYQQTPGQGLQFLFEYFSETQRNKGNFPGRFSGRQFSNSRSEMNVSTLELGDSALYLCASSRERGETQYFGPGTRLLVL.

The chain employs TRBV7-9 and TRBJ1-1; 8 bases are a match to TRBD1. The length of the CDR3 is 12 residues. Per the germline V gene, CDR1 is SEHNR and CDR2 is FQNEAQ (reference sequence). V shed 5 bases and J 11 bases; nucleotides not matched to a gene: 7. CDR3 region: CASSLVDRAAFF. Written as DNA, the CDR3 is TGTGCCAGCAGCCTCGTGGACAGGGCTGCTTTCTTT.

There are many counts of this clone. V and J are TRBV4-2 and TRBJ2-7, with 10 positions matching TRBD1. CDR1 is LGHNA and CDR2 is YNFKEQ in the germline V gene. After removal of 1 base from V and 10 bases from J, the junction contained 7 bases not matched to a gene. The CDR3 is 14 amino acids. The CDR3: CASSQARGTGAQYF. The CDR3 nucleotides are TGTGCCAGCAGCCAAGCCCGGGGGACAGGGGCCCAGTACTTC.

The CDR3 nucleotides are TGTGCCAGCAGCTCTACGGGGACTAGCGGTACCGGGGAGCTGTTTTTT. Translated, it gives CASSSTGTSGTGELFF. The gene calls are TRBV7-3 and TRBJ2-2; 11 nucleotides match TRBD2. The germline gives CDR1 SGHTA, CDR2 FQGTGA. The CDR3 totals 16 residues. V lost 4 bases and J lost 5; bases outside the gene matches: 6.